This is a list of T cell receptor beta chains from one sample in a study of response to subunit inactivated influenza vaccine. One entry per CDR3 protein results from TCRdb running MiXCR on the RT-PCR reads. The sample carries about 530,000 distinct CDR3 sequences, about 12% recorded once. The sample was PBMCs from blood, taken on the day of vaccination. The receptors here all came from a man between 45 and 60 years old who received an inactivated influenza vaccine. CDR3s include the opening cysteine and the closing phenylalanine or tryptophan. D genes are given only for firm matches. Some rows have no size entry. The others give once, few or many, or a class for an expanded clone.

len,j_gene,abundance,d_gene,v_gene,CDR3nt,CDR3aa
14,TRBJ2-7,few,TRBD2,TRBV6-2/TRBV6-3,TGTGCCAGCAGTTCCACTAGCGGGGCCCAAGAGCAGTACTTC,CASSSTSGAQEQYF
16,TRBJ2-3,NA,NA,TRBV28,TGTGCCAGCACCCCTGGGGGCGGGAGATGGTCAGATACGCAGTATTTT,CASTPGGGRWSDTQYF
15,TRBJ2-5,NA,NA,TRBV6-2/TRBV6-3,TGTGCCAGCAGTTCTCTGGACTTCCCAGGAGAGACCCAGTACTTC,CASSSLDFPGETQYF
19,TRBJ2-2,NA,TRBD2,TRBV4-3,TGCGCCAGCAGCCAAGAATCCGCCCTTGTACTAGCGGACACCGGGGAGCTGTTTTTT,CASSQESALVLADTGELFF
16,TRBJ1-3,NA,NA,TRBV27,TGTGCCAGCAGTTTATCGGCAGGGAGCTCTGGAAACACCATATATTTT,CASSLSAGSSGNTIYF
14,TRBJ2-1,NA,NA,TRBV10-1,TGCGCCAGCGCCCGCGGGACTTCACTCAATGAGCAGTTCTTC,CASARGTSLNEQFF
13,TRBJ2-3,many,TRBD2,TRBV29-1,TGCAGCGTTGAACTAGCGGGACCAGATACGCAGTATTTT,CSVELAGPDTQYF
16,TRBJ2-3,NA,NA,TRBV6-5,TGTGCCAGCAGTTACTCGACTGCGGCTAGCACAGATACGCAGTATTTT,CASSYSTAASTDTQYF
16,TRBJ2-3,NA,NA,TRBV5-1,TGCGCCAGCAGATCGCACCCCAGTAGCGTAACAGATACGCAGTATTTT,CASRSHPSSVTDTQYF
13,TRBJ2-1,many,NA,TRBV29-1,TGCAGCGTTGAAGATGGCCTCTACAATGAGCAGTTCTTC,CSVEDGLYNEQFF
14,TRBJ2-3,few,NA,TRBV19,TGTGCCAGTAGTTCCGGGTTCTTAGCAGATACGCAGTATTTT,CASSSGFLADTQYF
15,TRBJ1-4,NA,NA,TRBV10-3,TGTGCCATCAGTGGAGGCAGTGCAACTAATGAAAAACTGTTTTTT,CAISGGSATNEKLFF
14,TRBJ2-1,few,TRBD2,TRBV5-1,TGCGCCAGCAGCCAAGCGGGACTTAACAATGAGCAGTTCTTC,CASSQAGLNNEQFF
13,TRBJ2-7,NA,NA,TRBV10-3,TGTGCCAGTGCAACCGGGACGCCCTACGAGCAGTACTTC,CASATGTPYEQYF
13,TRBJ2-7,NA,NA,TRBV10-3,TGTGCCATCAGTGAGGGTTACTCGGGCGAGCAGTACTTC,CAISEGYSGEQYF
14,TRBJ1-6,many,TRBD1,TRBV2,TGTGCCAGCAGGGGGGGACAGGACTATTCACCCCTCCACTTT,CASRGGQDYSPLHF
14,TRBJ1-1,NA,TRBD1,TRBV12-3/TRBV12-4,TGTGCCAGCAGGAGACAGGGCAAGAACACTGAAGCTTTCTTT,CASRRQGKNTEAFF
17,TRBJ1-1,many,NA,TRBV6-2/TRBV6-3,TGTGCCAGCAGCTCTTCGACTGGTGGGGGAATGAACACTGAAGCTTTCTTT,CASSSSTGGGMNTEAFF
14,TRBJ1-1,NA,NA,TRBV20-1,TGCAGTGCTAGAGATTTTAACCCGACAGTTCGAGCTTTCTTT,CSARDFNPTVRAFF
18,TRBJ2-7,many,TRBD2,TRBV7-8,TGTGCCAGCAGCTTAGTTCCCGGTACTAGCGGGAGCTCCTACGAGCAGTACTTC,CASSLVPGTSGSSYEQYF
14,TRBJ2-2,many,NA,TRBV2,TGTGCCAGCAGTGTTGGGAGACTCACCGGGGAGCTGTTTTTT,CASSVGRLTGELFF
15,TRBJ2-3,NA,TRBD2,TRBV7-2,TGTGCCAGCGGCTTAGCGGGGCTAGCGTCAGATACGCAGTATTTT,CASGLAGLASDTQYF
15,TRBJ2-1,NA,NA,TRBV25-1,TGTGCCAGCAGTGATTCGACAGGACCCTACAATGAGCAGTTCTTC,CASSDSTGPYNEQFF
14,TRBJ2-1,NA,NA,TRBV6-2/TRBV6-3,TGTGCCAGCAGTAGAGTGAGCTCCTACAATGAGCACTTCTTC,CASSRVSSYNEHFF
12,TRBJ2-3,NA,NA,TRBV3-1,TGTGCCAGCAGCCAAGCCAGAGATACGCAGTATTTT,CASSQARDTQYF
15,TRBJ2-1,NA,NA,TRBV7-2,TGTGCCAGCAGCTCGACCGCAGGGGCCTACAATGAGCAGTTCTTC,CASSSTAGAYNEQFF
16,TRBJ1-3,NA,TRBD1,TRBV20-1,TGCAGTGCTAGTCTTGAGGGCCAGGGGGCTGGAAACACCATATATTTT,CSASLEGQGAGNTIYF
17,TRBJ2-1,few,TRBD2,TRBV7-9,TGTGCCAGCAGCCTCGGGGGGGCGGGAGTGCGCTACAATGAGCAGTTCTTC,CASSLGGAGVRYNEQFF
15,TRBJ2-7,NA,NA,TRBV29-1,TGCAGCGTTGACGGTTTAGGCCCAGCAGCCTACGAGCAGTACTTC,CSVDGLGPAAYEQYF
12,TRBJ2-7,many,TRBD1,TRBV6-2/TRBV6-3,TGTGCCAGCAGTTACGGGACAGAAAAGCAGTACTTC,CASSYGTEKQYF
14,TRBJ2-3,many,NA,TRBV28,TGTGCCAGCTTTCTTCGGGGTAGCCCAGATACGCAGTATTTT,CASFLRGSPDTQYF
18,TRBJ2-6,few,TRBD2,TRBV6-1,TGTGCCAGCAGTCCAACTAGCGGGTCTAGGTCTGGGGCCAACGTCCTGACTTTC,CASSPTSGSRSGANVLTF
16,TRBJ2-2,NA,TRBD1,TRBV5-1,TGCGCCAGCAGCTTGAGGGGGACAGACTACACCGGGGAGCTGTTTTTT,CASSLRGTDYTGELFF
14,TRBJ1-1,NA,NA,TRBV4-3,TGCGCCAGCAGCCAAAACCAGGGAGGCGATGAAGCTTTCTTT,CASSQNQGGDEAFF
14,TRBJ2-7,many,NA,TRBV12-3/TRBV12-4,TGTGCCAGCAGTAGGCTCGACAGAGCCTACGAGCAGTACTTC,CASSRLDRAYEQYF
13,TRBJ2-2,few,NA,TRBV4-2,TGTGCCAGCAGCCCGGGCTCAGTGGGGGAGCTGTTTTTT,CASSPGSVGELFF
17,TRBJ2-7,NA,TRBD2,TRBV15,TGTGCCACCAGCAGAGATATCACTAGCGGGAGGGTGTACGAGCAGTACTTC,CATSRDITSGRVYEQYF
15,TRBJ2-5,NA,TRBD2,TRBV10-3,TGTGCCATCAGTGAGTCCGAACTAGCGAGGGAGACCCAGTACTTC,CAISESELARETQYF
16,TRBJ2-2,few,NA,TRBV5-1,TGCGCCAGCAGCCAAGACGCCGACAGAGGCACCGGGGAGCTGTTTTTT,CASSQDADRGTGELFF
13,TRBJ2-4,few,TRBD1,TRBV30,TGTGCCTGGAGTGTCCAGGGGGCAAACATTCAGTACTTC,CAWSVQGANIQYF
15,TRBJ2-5,NA,TRBD1,TRBV12-3/TRBV12-4,TGTGCCAGCAGTTTTTGGGACAGAGAGGAAGAGACCCAGTACTTC,CASSFWDREEETQYF